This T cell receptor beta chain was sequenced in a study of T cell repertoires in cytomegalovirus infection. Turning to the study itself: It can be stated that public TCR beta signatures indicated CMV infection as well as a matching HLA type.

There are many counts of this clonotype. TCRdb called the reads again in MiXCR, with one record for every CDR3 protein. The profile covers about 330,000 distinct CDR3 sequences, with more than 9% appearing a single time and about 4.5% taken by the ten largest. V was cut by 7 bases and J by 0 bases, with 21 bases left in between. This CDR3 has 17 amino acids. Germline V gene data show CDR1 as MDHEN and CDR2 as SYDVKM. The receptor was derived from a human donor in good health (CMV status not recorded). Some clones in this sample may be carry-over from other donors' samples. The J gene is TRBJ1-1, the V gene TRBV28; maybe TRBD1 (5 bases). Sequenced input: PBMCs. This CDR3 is CASTKGAGLRMNTEAFF. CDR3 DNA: TGTGCCAGCACTAAAGGGGCGGGTCTCCGAATGAACACTGAAGCTTTCTTT. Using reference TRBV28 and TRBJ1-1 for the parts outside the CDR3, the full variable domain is DVKVTQSSRYLVKRTGEKVFLECVQDMDHENMFWYRQDPGLGLRLIYFSYDVKMKEKGDIPEGYSVSREKKERFSLILESASTNQTSMYLCASTKGAGLRMNTEAFFGQGTRLTVV.